This T cell receptor (beta chain) comes out of a study of shared clonotypes between healthy human individuals. Every donor was a Caucasian adult from Nashville, Tennessee. In the study's own analysis: In the immunoSEQ data, sequences were junction-only and lacked quality scores, so filtering differed. Only in-frame clones appear in the TCRdb table, and some are missing; sequencing was by immunoSEQ multiplex PCR. V, J and clone size are those of that table, while D and trimming were read from the DNA. This table holds about 960,000 clones, over 60% found once. Broader study findings: Generally, naive subsets came out with larger estimated richness than memory subsets. Clonotypes shared by all four donors outscored non-shared clonotypes in generation probability.

CDR1 is SGHRS and CDR2 is YFSETQ in the germline V gene. CDR3 size: 15 residues. Trimming cost V 3 bases and J 5 bases; bases outside gene matches: 4. A note on this clone: Its antigen remains unknown.

The origin of this receptor is a man younger than 35 in good health. This chain joins TRBV5-1 and TRBJ2-5; 13 bases align to TRBD2. Source material: memory CD4+ T cells sorted from blood. Subset indicated: CD45RA-negative fraction. The CDR3: CASSSLAGGVETQYF. The CDR3 nucleotides read TGCGCCAGCAGCTCACTAGCGGGAGGGGTTGAGACCCAGTACTTC.